This T cell receptor (beta chain) was retrieved from a study of cytomegalovirus exposure and HLA in healthy donors. Findings of the study overall: Follow-up analysis seemed to connect common viral pathogens with several of the most significant clusters identified. In a later analysis, V- and J-gene trimming of beta chains associated with a DCLRE1C missense variant, replicated independently. In vitro assays verified that three CMV-associated chains recognized CMV antigens specifically.

It was with 60 Vbeta and 13 Jbeta primers that the PCR ran. Assay used: immunoSEQ multiplex PCR; TCRdb lists only in-frame clones, some missing. In the table there are around 100,000 clones, roughly four fifths of which are singletons. A remark on this clone: Its antigen remains unknown.

V lost 3 bases to trimming and J lost 0 bases; unmatched junction nucleotides: 3. This CDR3 is 16 amino acids long. CDR1 and CDR2 (germline): SGHTA, FQGTGA. The genes are TRBV7-3 and TRBJ2-2; TRBD1 aligns across 8 bases. The source material was PBMCs. This clonotype originated in a woman aged 40 to 50 in good health and CMV-seropositive. CDR3 nucleotide sequence: TGTGCCAGCAGCTTGGGACAGGCCTCGAACACCGGGGAGCTGTTTTTT. The encoded protein is CASSLGQASNTGELFF.